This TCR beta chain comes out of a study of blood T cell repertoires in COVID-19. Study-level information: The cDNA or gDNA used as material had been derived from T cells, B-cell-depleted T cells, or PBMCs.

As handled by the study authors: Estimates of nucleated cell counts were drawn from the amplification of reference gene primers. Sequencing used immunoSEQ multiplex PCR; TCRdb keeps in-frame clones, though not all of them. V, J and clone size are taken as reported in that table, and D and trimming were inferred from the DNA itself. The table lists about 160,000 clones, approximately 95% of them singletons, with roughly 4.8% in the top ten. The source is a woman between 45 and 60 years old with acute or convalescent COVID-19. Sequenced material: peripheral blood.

Written as DNA, the CDR3 is TGTGCCAGCAGCTCTATAGCGGCCCCCCTTGCCAAGGAAAAACTGTTTTTT. Its translation: CASSSIAAPLAKEKLFF. The chain is built from TRBV11-2 and TRBJ1-4; no firm D call. Germline-derived CDR1 and CDR2 are SGHAT and FQNNGV. This CDR3 contains 17 residues. V was clipped by 4 bases and J by 8 bases, with 23 bases between them.